A single sample gave rise to the 16 T cell receptor beta chains below, sequenced in a study of identical twins. TCRdb reanalysed the 5' RACE reads using MiXCR and keeps one entry per CDR3 protein. Among 600,000 to 700,000 distinct CDR3 sequences listed, 21% were seen once. The same data also contributed to another study, on T cells expressing NK-cell markers.

Sequenced material: PBMCs. The receptors originated from a young woman in good health.

This clonotype was counted a few times. V is TRBV4-3 and J is TRBJ2-5, with a possible D match to TRBD2 (6 bases). Germline loops: CDR1 LGHNA, CDR2 YSLEER. V gave up 4 bases and J gave up 5 bases, with 14 bases separating them. The CDR3 contains 14 residues. CDR3 sequence (DNA): TGCGCCAGCAGCCCAGCGGGCGGCGGGGAGACCCAGTACTTC. Translating it yields CASSPAGGGETQYF.

The V call is TRBV6-1, the J call TRBJ2-3; 8 nucleotides agree with TRBD2. The V gene's germline CDR1 is MNHNS and CDR2 SASEGT. The CDR3 totals 15 residues. Trimming removed 5 bases from V and 1 base from J; junction bases left unmatched: 5. Here the CDR3 reads CASSQRAGGTDTQYF. The DNA of the CDR3 is TGTGCCAGCAGTCAACGAGCGGGGGGCACAGATACGCAGTATTTT.

This chain joins TRBV12-3 or TRBV12-4 and TRBJ1-1; 10 bases are shared with TRBD1. V shed 5 bases and J 4 bases; nucleotides not matched to a gene: 4. This CDR3 is built from 14 residues. CDR3 sequence: CASSLTGGITEAFF. The CDR3 DNA is TGTGCCAGCAGTCTGACAGGGGGCATCACTGAAGCTTTCTTT.

This clonotype was seen at least ten times. This chain connects TRBV12-3 or TRBV12-4 to TRBJ1-1; a possible D gene is TRBD1 (6 bases). This CDR3 spans 15 amino acids. V gave up 2 bases and J gave up 7 bases, with 17 bases separating them. CDR3 in amino acids: CASSLRLGGTLEAFF. CDR3 nucleotides: TGTGCCAGCAGTTTACGGCTGGGGGGCACGCTTGAAGCTTTCTTT.

The J gene is TRBJ2-1, the V gene TRBV20-1; D remains unclear. This CDR3 comprises 12 residues. V was clipped by 3 bases and J by 8 bases, with 11 bases between them. Germline CDR1 and CDR2: DFQATT and SNEGSKA (reference sequence). CDR3 residues: CSARLWADEQFF. Written as DNA, the CDR3 is TGCAGTGCTAGGTTATGGGCGGATGAGCAGTTCTTC.

This clonotype turned up a few times. The chain carries TRBV20-1 and TRBJ2-1, with D perhaps matching TRBD2 (6 bases). The CDR3 is 12 residues long. CDR1 is DFQATT, CDR2 SNEGSKA, per germline (reference sequence). Between the trimmed V and J ends, which lost 0 bases and 9 bases, there was a span of 9 bases. The DNA for the CDR3 is TGCAGTGCTAGAGATCGGGGACTTGAGCAGTTCTTC. This translates into CSARDRGLEQFF.

This clonotype was detected a few times. The CDR3 coding sequence is TGTGCCAGCAGCCCTGCTTGGGGACAGGGGGCTTGGGAGCAGTACTTC. Residues: CASSPAWGQGAWEQYF. V and J are TRBV5-6 and TRBJ2-7, with TRBD1 matching 12 bases. The germline CDR1 and CDR2 sequences are SGHDT and YYEEEE. The length of the CDR3 is 16 residues. Unmatched junction bases numbered 12, after V lost 4 bases and J lost 7 bases.

This clonotype was seen more than once but under ten times. The chain links TRBV5-1 to TRBJ2-3; the D is unclear. In germline, CDR1 is SGHRS, CDR2 YFSETQ. Between the trimmed V and J ends, which lost 2 bases and 2 bases, there was a span of 6 bases. The CDR3 extends over 13 amino acids. The CDR3 DNA sequence: TGCGCCAGCAGCTTCCTCGACACAGATACGCAGTATTTT. It encodes CASSFLDTDTQYF. The full variable domain, rest sourced from reference TRBV5-1 and TRBJ2-3, is KAGVTQTPRYLIKTRGQQVTLSCSPISGHRSVSWYQQTPGQGLQFLFEYFSETQRNKGNFPGRFSGRQFSNSRSEMNVSTLELGDSALYLCASSFLDTDTQYFGPGTRLTVL.

This clonotype was seen ten or more times. The J gene is TRBJ1-3, the V gene TRBV25-1; weak D call: TRBD1 (5 bases). The CDR3 extends over 16 amino acids. Germline lookup yields CDR1 MGHDK and CDR2 SYGVNS. V was trimmed by 2 bases and J by 3 bases, leaving 14 bases between them. In DNA, the CDR3 is TGTGCCAGCAGTGAACCCCTAGGACACGATGGAAACACCATATATTTT. Encoded protein: CASSEPLGHDGNTIYF.

This clonotype was counted many times. The chain links TRBV5-1 to TRBJ2-3, with a weak D call TRBD2 (5 bases). CDR1 and CDR2 from the germline V gene are SGHRS and YFSETQ. V was clipped by 1 base and J by 2 bases, with 11 bases between them. The CDR3 contains 15 residues. The CDR3 nucleotides are TGCGCCAGCAGCTTGCGAAGCGGTACCACAGATACGCAGTATTTT. It codes for CASSLRSGTTDTQYF.

This chain connects TRBV15 to TRBJ2-1; the match to TRBD2 covers 8 bases. J was trimmed by 6 bases and V by 0 bases; bases with no gene match: 7. Germline V CDR1 and CDR2: LNHNV, YYDKDF (reference sequence). The CDR3 is made up of 16 amino acids. The CDR3 sequence is CATSRDRAGAGNEQFF. The CDR3 DNA is TGTGCCACCAGCAGAGATCGAGCGGGAGCTGGCAATGAGCAGTTCTTC.

This chain joins TRBV20-1 and TRBJ1-1; possibly TRBD1 for D (5 bases). The CDR3 is 11 residues long. From germline, CDR1 is DFQATT and CDR2 SNEGSKA (reference sequence). V was pared by 5 bases and J by 7 bases, with 11 bases between. This chain's CDR3 is CSAGDGYEAFF. The CDR3 region has the DNA TGCAGTGCTGGGGACGGGTATGAAGCTTTCTTT.

The chain combines TRBV10-3 with TRBJ2-2; 12 positions agree with TRBD2. Germline trimming cut 4 bases from V and 4 bases from J; bases unmatched to any gene: 7. The CDR3 contains 17 residues. CDR1 and CDR2 (germline): ENHRY, SYGVKD. CDR3 loop: CAISVGLAGRGTGELFF. The CDR3 DNA follows: TGTGCCATCAGTGTCGGACTAGCGGGAAGGGGCACCGGGGAGCTGTTTTTT.

This clonotype was detected a few times. J is TRBJ2-7 and V is TRBV20-1; 8 bases align to TRBD1. Germline assignment: CDR1 DFQATT and CDR2 SNEGSKA (reference sequence). The CDR3 loop spans 13 amino acids. V shed 6 bases, J shed 6 bases, and the junction held 10 bases outside the gene matches. In DNA form, the CDR3 reads TGCAGTGCGGGCAGGGGGCTGGGCAGCGAGCAGTACTTC. This translates into CSAGRGLGSEQYF.

The rearrangement uses TRBV3-1 and TRBJ1-2, with TRBD1 matching 8 bases. The CDR3 length is 16 residues. The ends lost 0 bases at V and 8 bases at J; junction bases unmatched: 11. The germline V gene has CDR1 LGHDT and CDR2 YNNKEL (reference sequence). The CDR3 region is CASSQDGGQGLLGYTF. CDR3 coding DNA: TGTGCCAGCAGCCAAGATGGAGGACAGGGTCTTCTCGGCTACACCTTC.

V and J are TRBV7-8 and TRBJ2-1, with 8 bases lining up with TRBD2. Per the germline V gene, CDR1 is SGHVS and CDR2 is FQNEAQ. Trimming cost V 6 bases and J 5 bases; bases outside gene matches: 12. The length of the CDR3 is 16 residues. CDR3 in DNA: TGTGCCAGCAGTCAAAGGCGACTAGCGATACACAATGAGCAGTTCTTC. It yields the protein CASSQRRLAIHNEQFF.